The sequence of this TCR beta chain was determined in a study of vaccination effects on CD4 cells after COVID-19. Whole-study results and caveats: No early post-infection timepoints were available in the study, which also included few convalescent patients.

Clones were read by immunoSEQ multiplex PCR, and TCRdb kept only the in-frame ones, dropping some. This sample yields some 40,000 clones, of which under 85% are seen a single time; over 2.5% belongs to the top ten. Cultured cells yielded isolated CD4+ T cells after 10 days. Nucleocapsid antibodies stayed negative before and after vaccination, showing no earlier SARS-CoV-2 infection. Details on this clone: Its specificity is not known.

Source: CD4+ T cells from PBMCs cultured without peptide, taken before COVID-19 vaccination. The sequence was collected from a human donor who received a COVID-19 vaccine.

CDR3 region: CASSLSGRHEQYF. The DNA for the CDR3 is TGTGCCAGCAGTCTCTCAGGACGCCACGAGCAGTACTTC. This chain uses TRBV12-3 or TRBV12-4 with TRBJ2-7; D remains ambiguous. This CDR3 has 13 amino acids. The germline V and J ends were trimmed by 5 bases and 5 bases, with 13 bases remaining between them.